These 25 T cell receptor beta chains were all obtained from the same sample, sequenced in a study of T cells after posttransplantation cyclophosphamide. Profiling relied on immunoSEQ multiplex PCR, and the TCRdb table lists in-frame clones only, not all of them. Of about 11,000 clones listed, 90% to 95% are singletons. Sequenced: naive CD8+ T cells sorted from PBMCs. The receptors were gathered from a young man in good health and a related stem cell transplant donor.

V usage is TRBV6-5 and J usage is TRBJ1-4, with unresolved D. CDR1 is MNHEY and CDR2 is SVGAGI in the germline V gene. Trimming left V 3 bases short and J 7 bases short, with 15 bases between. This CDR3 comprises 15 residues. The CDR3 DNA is TGTGCCAGCAGTTATGGAGCAATCAATGGTGAAAAACTGTTTTTT. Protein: CASSYGAINGEKLFF.

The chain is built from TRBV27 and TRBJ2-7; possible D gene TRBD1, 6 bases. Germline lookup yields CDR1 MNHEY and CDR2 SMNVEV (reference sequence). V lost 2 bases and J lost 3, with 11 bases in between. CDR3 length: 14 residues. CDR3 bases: TGTGCCAGCAGTTTAAAAGGCAGGGGCTACGAGCAGTACTTC. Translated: CASSLKGRGYEQYF.

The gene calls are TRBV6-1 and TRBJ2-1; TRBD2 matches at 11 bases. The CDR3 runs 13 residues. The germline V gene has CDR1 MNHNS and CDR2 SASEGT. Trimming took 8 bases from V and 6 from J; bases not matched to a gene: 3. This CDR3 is CASGTSGSNEQFF. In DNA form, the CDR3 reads TGTGCCAGCGGGACTAGCGGTAGCAATGAGCAGTTCTTC.

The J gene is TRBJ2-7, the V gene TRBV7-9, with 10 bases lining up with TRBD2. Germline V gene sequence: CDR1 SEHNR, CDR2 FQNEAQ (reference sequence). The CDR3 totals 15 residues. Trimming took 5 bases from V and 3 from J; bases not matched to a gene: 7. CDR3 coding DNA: TGTGCCAGCAGCGACAAGGCTAGCGGGAGCTACGAGCAGTACTTC. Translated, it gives CASSDKASGSYEQYF.

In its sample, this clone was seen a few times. CDR3 amino acids: CASEGRRSSDDTIYF. In nucleotides, the CDR3 is TGTGCCAGCGAGGGCCGGCGGAGCTCTGATGACACCATATATTTT. The genes are TRBV6-1 and TRBJ1-3; D call uncertain. Germline V gene lookup returns CDR1 MNHNS and CDR2 SASEGT. The V gene lost 8 bases and the J gene lost 8 bases, with 22 bases spanning the gap. The CDR3 totals 15 residues.

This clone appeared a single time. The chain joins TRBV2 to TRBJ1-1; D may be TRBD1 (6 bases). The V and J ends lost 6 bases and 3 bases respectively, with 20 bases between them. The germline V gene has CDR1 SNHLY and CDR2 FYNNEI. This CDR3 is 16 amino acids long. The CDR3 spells CASSRTIQGMDTEAFF. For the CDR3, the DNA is TGTGCCAGCAGCCGAACTATACAGGGAATGGACACTGAAGCTTTCTTT.

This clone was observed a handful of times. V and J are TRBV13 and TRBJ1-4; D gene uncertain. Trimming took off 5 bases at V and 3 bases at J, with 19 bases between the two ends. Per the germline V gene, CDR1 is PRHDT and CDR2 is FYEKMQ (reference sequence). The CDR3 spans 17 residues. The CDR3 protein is CASSPLLSPGANEKLFF. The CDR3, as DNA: TGTGCCAGCAGCCCCCTCCTCTCTCCCGGGGCTAATGAAAAACTGTTTTTT.

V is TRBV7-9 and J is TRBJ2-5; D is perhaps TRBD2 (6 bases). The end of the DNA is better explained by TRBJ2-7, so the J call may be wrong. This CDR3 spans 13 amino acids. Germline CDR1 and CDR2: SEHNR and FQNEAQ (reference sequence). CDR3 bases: TGTGCCAGCAGCTTAGGCGGGACTTACGAGCAGTACTTC. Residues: CASSLGGTYEQYF.

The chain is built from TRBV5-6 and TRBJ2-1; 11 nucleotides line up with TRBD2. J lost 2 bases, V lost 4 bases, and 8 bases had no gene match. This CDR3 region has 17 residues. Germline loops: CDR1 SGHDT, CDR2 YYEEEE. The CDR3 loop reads CASSLTSGVPPYNEQFF. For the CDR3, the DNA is TGTGCCAGCAGCCTGACTAGCGGGGTTCCGCCCTACAATGAGCAGTTCTTC. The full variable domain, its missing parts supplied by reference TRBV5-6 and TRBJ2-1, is DAGVTQSPTHLIKTRGQQVTLRCSPKSGHDTVSWYQQALGQGPQFIFQYYEEEERQRGNFPDRFSGHQFPNYSSELNVNALLLGDSALYLCASSLTSGVPPYNEQFFGPGTRLTVL.

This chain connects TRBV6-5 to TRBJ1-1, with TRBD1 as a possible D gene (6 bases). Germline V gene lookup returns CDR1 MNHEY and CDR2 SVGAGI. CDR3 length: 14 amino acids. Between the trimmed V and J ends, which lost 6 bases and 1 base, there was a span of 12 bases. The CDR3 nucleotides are TGTGCCAGCAGCCCCGACAGGAGGAACACTGAAGCTTTCTTT. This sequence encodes CASSPDRRNTEAFF.

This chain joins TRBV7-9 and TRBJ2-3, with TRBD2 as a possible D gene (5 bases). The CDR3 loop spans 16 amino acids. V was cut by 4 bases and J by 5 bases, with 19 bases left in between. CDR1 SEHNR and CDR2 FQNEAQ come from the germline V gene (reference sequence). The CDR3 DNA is TGTGCCAGCAGCTCAAAACCGGGAACCCGCGAAGATACGCAGTATTTT. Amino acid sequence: CASSSKPGTREDTQYF.

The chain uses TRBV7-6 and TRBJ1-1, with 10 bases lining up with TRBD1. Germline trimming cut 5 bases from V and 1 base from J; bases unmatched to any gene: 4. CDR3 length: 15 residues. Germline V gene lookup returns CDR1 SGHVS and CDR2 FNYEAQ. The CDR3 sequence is CASSPGQGENTEAFF. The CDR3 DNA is TGTGCCAGCAGCCCTGGACAGGGGGAGAACACTGAAGCTTTCTTT.

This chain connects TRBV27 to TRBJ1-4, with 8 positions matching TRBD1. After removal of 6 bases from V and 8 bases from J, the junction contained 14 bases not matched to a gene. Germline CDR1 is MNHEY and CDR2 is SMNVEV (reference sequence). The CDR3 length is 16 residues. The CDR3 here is CASSLGAGGYEEKLFF. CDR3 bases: TGTGCCAGCAGCCTAGGCGCAGGGGGCTATGAGGAAAAACTGTTTTTT.

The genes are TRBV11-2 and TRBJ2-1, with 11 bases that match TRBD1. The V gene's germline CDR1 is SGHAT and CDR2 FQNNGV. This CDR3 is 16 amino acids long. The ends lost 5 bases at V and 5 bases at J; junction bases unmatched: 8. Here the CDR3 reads CASSATPGQGDNEQFF. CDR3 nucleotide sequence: TGTGCCAGCAGCGCGACCCCGGGACAGGGGGACAATGAGCAGTTCTTC.

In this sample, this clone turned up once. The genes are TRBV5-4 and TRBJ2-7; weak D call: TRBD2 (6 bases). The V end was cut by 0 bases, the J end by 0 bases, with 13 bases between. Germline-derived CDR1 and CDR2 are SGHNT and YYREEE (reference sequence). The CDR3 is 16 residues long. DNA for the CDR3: TGTGCCAGCAGCTTGGAAGGGGACTTGAGCTCCTACGAGCAGTACTTC. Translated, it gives CASSLEGDLSSYEQYF.

CDR3 sequence: CASSPEGSPLYEQYF. In DNA, the CDR3 is TGTGCCAGCAGCCCGGAGGGGTCTCCCCTCTACGAGCAGTACTTC. V and J are TRBV9 and TRBJ2-7, with D tentatively TRBD2 (6 bases). Trimming took off 4 bases at V and 3 bases at J, with 17 bases between the two ends. The CDR3 is made up of 15 amino acids. From germline, CDR1 is SGDLS and CDR2 YYNGEE. The whole variable domain, remainder taken from reference TRBV9 and TRBJ2-7, is DSGVTQTPKHLITATGQRVTLRCSPRSGDLSVYWYQQSLDQGLQFLIQYYNGEERAKGNILERFSAQQFPDLHSELNLSSLELGDSALYFCASSPEGSPLYEQYFGPGTRLTVT.

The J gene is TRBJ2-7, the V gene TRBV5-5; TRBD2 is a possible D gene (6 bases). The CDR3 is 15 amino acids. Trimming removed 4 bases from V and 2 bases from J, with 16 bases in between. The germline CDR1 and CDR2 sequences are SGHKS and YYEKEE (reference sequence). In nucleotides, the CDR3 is TGTGCCAGCAGCATCTACCGGGACTCAGCCTACGAGCAGTACTTC. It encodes CASSIYRDSAYEQYF.

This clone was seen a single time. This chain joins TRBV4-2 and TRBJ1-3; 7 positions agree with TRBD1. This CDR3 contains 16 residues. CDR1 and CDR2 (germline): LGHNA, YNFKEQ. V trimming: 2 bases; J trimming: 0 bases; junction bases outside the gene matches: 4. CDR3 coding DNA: TGTGCCAGCAGCCAACTCCCAGGGGGCTCTGGAAACACCATATATTTT. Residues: CASSQLPGGSGNTIYF.

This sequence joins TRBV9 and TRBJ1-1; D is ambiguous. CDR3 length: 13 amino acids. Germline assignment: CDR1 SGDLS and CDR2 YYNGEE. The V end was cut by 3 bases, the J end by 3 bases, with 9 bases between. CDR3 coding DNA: TGTGCCAGCAGCGAAGACACCGACACTGAAGCTTTCTTT. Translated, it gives CASSEDTDTEAFF.

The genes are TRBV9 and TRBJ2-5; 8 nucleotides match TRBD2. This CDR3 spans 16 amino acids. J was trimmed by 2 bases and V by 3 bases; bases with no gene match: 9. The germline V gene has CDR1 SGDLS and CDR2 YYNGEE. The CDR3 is CASSELPRGGQETQYF. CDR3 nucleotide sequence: TGTGCCAGCAGCGAACTTCCCCGGGGGGGGCAAGAGACCCAGTACTTC.

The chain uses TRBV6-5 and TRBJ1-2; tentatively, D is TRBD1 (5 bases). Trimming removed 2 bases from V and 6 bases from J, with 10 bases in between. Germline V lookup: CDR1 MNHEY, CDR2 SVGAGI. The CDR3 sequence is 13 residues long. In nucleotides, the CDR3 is TGTGCCAGCAGTTACGGGGCAGGAGATGGCTACACCTTC. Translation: CASSYGAGDGYTF.

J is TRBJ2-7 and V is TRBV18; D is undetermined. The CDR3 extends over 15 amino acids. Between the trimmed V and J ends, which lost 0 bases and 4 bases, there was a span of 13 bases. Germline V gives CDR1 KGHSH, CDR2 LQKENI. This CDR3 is CASSPPETSWYEQYF. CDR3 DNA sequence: TGTGCCAGCTCACCACCGGAGACGAGTTGGTACGAGCAGTACTTC.

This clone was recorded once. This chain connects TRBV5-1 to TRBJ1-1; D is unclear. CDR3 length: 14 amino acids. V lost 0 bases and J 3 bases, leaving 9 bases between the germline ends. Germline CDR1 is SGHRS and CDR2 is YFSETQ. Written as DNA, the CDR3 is TGCGCCAGCAGCTTGGCGGGTATGGACACTGAAGCTTTCTTT. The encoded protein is CASSLAGMDTEAFF.

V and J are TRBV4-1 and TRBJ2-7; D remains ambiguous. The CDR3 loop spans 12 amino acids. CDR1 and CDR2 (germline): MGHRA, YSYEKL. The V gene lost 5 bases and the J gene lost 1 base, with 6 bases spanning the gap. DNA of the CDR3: TGCGCCAGCAGCGGAGATTCCTACGAGCAGTACTTC. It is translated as CASSGDSYEQYF.

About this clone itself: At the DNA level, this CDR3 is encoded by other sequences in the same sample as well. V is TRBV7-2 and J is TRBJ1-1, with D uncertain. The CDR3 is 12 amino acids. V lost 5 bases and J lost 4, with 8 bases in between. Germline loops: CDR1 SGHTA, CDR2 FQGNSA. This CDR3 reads CASSPGSTEAFF. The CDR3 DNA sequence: TGTGCCAGCAGCCCGGGGAGCACTGAAGCTTTCTTT.